This TCR beta chain stems from a study of blood T cell repertoires in COVID-19 (dated by TCRdb to about 2020). Some background on the complete study: Samples from collaborators originated in the United States, Italy and Spain and spanned both the acute and convalescent phases of COVID-19. The prospective study material was composed of cDNA or gDNA derived from T cells, B-cell-depleted T cells, or PBMCs. Deeply sampled blood TCRbeta repertoires from subjects exposed to, actively infected with, or recovered from COVID-19 were included in the dataset. The repertoires were made available in a free public database intended to serve as a resource for research on the immune response to SARS-CoV-2. Samples were obtained from the ongoing ImmuneRACE study (first 160 participants) and from over 1,000 subjects provided by 6 global collaborators. Nearly every sample came with metadata listing a de-identified subject ID, COVID-19 status, age in years and sex. HLA class I and class II types, where available, came from metadata supplied by the sample provider rather than from assay-based typing. Points the paper makes about the study in general: How much clinical and demographic metadata was included differed by source and by participant, and the metadata was provided uncurated.

The collaborating institutions used their own protocols to collect whole blood in K2EDTA tubes. For TCRbeta analysis, collaborator samples were shipped as frozen whole blood, as isolated PBMCs, or as DNA extracted from either sample type. TCRbeta CDR3 regions were amplified from genomic DNA by means of the immunoSEQ Assay, a bias-controlled multiplex PCR. On the authors' methods: Within the assay, amplification of reference gene primers was used to estimate how many nucleated cells each sample contained. To quantify the absolute abundance of each unique TCRbeta CDR3 rearrangement, sequence reads were collapsed and filtered. Productive Simpson clonality was computed per sample as the square root of Simpson's diversity index over productive rearrangements. TCRdb retrieved this table from immuneACCESS and kept in-frame rearrangements only. Not all clones are present; in checked studies, unresolved V genes account for under half, and no reason is known for the remainder. V and J calls and clone size are copied from that table; D and trimming were computed from the DNA. Recorded for this sample are 80,000 to 100,000 clones; more than 70% of them occurred a single time. The top ten clonotypes cover around 22% of the sample.

From the cysteine up to the phenylalanine, the CDR3 has a length of 16 residues. Only the CDR3 DNA is retained, 48 bases long and in frame from the first base. The CDR1 and CDR2 encoded by the germline V gene are SGHRS and YFSETQ. V and J are trimmed by 0 bases and 5 bases, and the gene matches miss 6 bases of the junction. There are a few counts of this clone. Its antigen remains undetermined. Base qualities are not provided; no much larger clone lies one nucleotide away. The sequenced sample consisted of peripheral blood. The clonotype originates from a man aged 65-85 years with acute or convalescent COVID-19. The chain couples TRBV5-1 to TRBJ2-2, with 8 bases matching TRBD1. The CDR3 region: CASSLDGTGGTGELFF. The nucleotide sequence reads as follows: TGCGCCAGCAGCTTGGATGGGACAGGTGGGACCGGGGAGCTGTTTTTT.